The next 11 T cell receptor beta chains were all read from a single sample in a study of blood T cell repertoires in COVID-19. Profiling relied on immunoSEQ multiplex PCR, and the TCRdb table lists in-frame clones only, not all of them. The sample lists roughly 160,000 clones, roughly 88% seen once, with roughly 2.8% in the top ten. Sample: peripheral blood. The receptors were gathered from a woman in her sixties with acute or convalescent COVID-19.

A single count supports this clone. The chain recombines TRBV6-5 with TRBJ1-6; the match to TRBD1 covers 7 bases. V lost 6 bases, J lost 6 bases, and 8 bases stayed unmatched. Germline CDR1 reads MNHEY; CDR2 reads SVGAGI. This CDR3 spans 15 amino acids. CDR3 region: CASRSDRVANSPLHF. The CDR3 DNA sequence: TGTGCCAGCAGATCCGACAGGGTAGCTAATTCACCCCTCCACTTT.

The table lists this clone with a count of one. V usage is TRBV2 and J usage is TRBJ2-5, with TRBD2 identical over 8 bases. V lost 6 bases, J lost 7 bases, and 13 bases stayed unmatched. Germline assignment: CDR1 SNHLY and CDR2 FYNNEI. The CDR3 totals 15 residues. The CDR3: CASRASNSGVGTQYF. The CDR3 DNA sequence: TGTGCCAGCAGGGCCTCGAATAGCGGGGTAGGGACCCAGTACTTC.

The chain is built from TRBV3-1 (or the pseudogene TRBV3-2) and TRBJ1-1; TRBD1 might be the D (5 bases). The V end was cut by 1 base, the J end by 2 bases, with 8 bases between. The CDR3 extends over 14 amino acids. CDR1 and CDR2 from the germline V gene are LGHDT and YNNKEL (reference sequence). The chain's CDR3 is CASSQGQTNTEAFF. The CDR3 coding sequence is TGTGCCAGCAGCCAAGGACAGACCAACACTGAAGCTTTCTTT.

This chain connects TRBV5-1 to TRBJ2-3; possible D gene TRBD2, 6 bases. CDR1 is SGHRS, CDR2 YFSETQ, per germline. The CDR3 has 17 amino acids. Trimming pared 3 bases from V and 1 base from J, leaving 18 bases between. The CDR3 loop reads CASSSGDSSPRTDTQYF. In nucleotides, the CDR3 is TGCGCCAGCAGCTCGGGGGACTCTAGTCCCCGCACAGATACGCAGTATTTT.

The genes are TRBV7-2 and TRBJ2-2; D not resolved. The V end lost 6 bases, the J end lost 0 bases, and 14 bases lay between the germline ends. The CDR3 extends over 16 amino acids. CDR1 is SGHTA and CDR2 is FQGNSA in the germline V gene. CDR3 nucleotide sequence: TGTGCCAGCAGGTCGGCCAGGCAGTCGAACACCGGGGAGCTGTTTTTT. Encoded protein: CASRSARQSNTGELFF.

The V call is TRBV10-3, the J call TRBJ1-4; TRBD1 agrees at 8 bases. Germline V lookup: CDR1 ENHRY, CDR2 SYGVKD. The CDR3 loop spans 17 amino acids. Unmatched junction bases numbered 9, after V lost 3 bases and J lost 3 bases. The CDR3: CAISDPDRGGSNEKLFF. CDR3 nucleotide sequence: TGTGCCATCAGTGACCCAGACAGGGGAGGGTCTAATGAAAAACTGTTTTTT.

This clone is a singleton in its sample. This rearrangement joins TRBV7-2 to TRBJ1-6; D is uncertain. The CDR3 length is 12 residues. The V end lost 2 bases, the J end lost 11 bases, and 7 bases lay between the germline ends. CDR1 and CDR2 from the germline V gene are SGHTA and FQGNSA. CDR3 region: CASSLFPTPLHF. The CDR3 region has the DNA TGTGCCAGCAGCTTATTCCCTACACCCCTCCACTTT.

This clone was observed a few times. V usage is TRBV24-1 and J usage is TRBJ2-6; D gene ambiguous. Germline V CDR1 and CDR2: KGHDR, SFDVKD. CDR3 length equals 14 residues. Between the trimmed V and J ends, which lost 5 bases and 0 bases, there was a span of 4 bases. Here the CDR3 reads CATSANSGANVLTF. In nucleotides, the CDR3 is TGTGCCACCAGTGCCAACTCTGGGGCCAACGTCCTGACTTTC.

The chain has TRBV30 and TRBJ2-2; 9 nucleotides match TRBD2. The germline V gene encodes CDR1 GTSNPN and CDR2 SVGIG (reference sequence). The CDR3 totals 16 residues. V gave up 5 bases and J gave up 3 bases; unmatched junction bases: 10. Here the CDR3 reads CAWGVTSGFHTGELFF. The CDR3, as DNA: TGTGCCTGGGGGGTAACTAGCGGGTTCCACACCGGGGAGCTGTTTTTT.

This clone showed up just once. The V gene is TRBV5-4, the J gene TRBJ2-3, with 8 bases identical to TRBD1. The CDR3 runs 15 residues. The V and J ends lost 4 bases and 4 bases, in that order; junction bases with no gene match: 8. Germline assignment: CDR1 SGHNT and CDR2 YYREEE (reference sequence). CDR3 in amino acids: CASSQDRVSADTQYF. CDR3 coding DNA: TGTGCCAGCAGCCAGGACAGGGTCTCGGCAGATACGCAGTATTTT.

CDR3 nucleotides: TGTGCCAGCAGTTTCTGGAGCGGGGGGGCCCAAGAGACCCAGTACTTC. Its protein product is CASSFWSGGAQETQYF. V gene TRBV27 combines with J gene TRBJ2-5, with 10 bases aligning to TRBD2. This CDR3 contains 16 residues. CDR1 is MNHEY and CDR2 is SMNVEV in the germline V gene (reference sequence). The J segment lost 1 base and the V segment lost 3 bases, leaving 5 bases of the junction unmatched.